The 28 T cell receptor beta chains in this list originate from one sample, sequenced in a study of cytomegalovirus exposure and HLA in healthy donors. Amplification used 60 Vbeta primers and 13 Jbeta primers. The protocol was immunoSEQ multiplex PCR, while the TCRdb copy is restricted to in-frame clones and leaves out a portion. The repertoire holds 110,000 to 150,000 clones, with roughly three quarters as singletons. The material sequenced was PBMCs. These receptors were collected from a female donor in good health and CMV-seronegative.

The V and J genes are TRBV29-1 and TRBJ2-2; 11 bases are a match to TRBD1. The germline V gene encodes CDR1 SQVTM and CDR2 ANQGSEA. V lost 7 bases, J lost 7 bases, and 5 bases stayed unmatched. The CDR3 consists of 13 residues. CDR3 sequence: CSGRTGGFGELFF. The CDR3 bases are TGCAGCGGCCGGACAGGGGGCTTCGGGGAGCTGTTTTTT.

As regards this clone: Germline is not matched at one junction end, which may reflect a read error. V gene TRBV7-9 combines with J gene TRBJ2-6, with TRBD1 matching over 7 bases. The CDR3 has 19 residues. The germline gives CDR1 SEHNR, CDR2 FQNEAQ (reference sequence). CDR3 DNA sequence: TGTTCCAGCAGCTTCGAGGGGGCGAGCTATCCATCTGGGGCCAACGTCCTGACTTTC. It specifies CSSSFEGASYPSGANVLTF.

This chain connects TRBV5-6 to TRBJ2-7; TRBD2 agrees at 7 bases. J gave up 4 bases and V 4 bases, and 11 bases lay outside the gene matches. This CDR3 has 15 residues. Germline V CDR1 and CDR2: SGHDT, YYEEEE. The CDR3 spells CASSTSGTPFYEQYF. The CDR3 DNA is TGTGCCAGCAGCACCAGCGGGACTCCGTTTTACGAGCAGTACTTC.

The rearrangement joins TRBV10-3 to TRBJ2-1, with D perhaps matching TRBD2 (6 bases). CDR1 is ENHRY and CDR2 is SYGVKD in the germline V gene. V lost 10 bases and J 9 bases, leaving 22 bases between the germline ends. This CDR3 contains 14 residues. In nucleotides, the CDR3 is TGTGCCACCACTCTCAACCCGCCGGAGGGTGAGCAGTTCTTC. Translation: CATTLNPPEGEQFF.

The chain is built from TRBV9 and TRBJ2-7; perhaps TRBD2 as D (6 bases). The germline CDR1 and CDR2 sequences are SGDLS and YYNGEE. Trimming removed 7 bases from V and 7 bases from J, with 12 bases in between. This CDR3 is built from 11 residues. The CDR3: CASGGLREQYF. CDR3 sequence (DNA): TGTGCCAGCGGGGGACTCAGGGAGCAGTACTTC.

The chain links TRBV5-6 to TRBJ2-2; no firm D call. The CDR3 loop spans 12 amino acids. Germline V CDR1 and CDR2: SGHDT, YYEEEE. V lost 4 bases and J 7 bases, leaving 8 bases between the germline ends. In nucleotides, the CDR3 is TGTGCCAGCAGCGACAACGGCGGGGAGCTGTTTTTT. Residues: CASSDNGGELFF.

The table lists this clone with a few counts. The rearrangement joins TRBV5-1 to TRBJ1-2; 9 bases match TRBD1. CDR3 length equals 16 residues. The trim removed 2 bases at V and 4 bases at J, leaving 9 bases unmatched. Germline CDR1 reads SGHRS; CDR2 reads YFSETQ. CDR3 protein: CASSLEGQGSIYGYTF. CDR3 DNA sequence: TGCGCCAGCAGCTTAGAGGGACAGGGTTCCATCTATGGCTACACCTTC. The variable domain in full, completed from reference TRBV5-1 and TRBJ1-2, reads KAGVTQTPRYLIKTRGQQVTLSCSPISGHRSVSWYQQTPGQGLQFLFEYFSETQRNKGNFPGRFSGRQFSNSRSEMNVSTLELGDSALYLCASSLEGQGSIYGYTFGSGTRLTVV.

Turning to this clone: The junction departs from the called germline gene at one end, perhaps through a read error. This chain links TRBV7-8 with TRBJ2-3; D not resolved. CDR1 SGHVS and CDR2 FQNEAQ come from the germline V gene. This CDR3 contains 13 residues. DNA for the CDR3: TGTGCCAGCAGCTTAGCGCATACAGACACGCAGTATTTT. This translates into CASSLAHTDTQYF.

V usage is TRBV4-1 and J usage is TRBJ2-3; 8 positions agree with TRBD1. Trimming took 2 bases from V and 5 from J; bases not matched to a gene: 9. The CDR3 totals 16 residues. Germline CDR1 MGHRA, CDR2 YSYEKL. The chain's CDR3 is CASSQRFGQGIDTQYF. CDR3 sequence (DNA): TGCGCCAGCAGCCAAAGGTTCGGACAGGGTATAGATACGCAGTATTTT.

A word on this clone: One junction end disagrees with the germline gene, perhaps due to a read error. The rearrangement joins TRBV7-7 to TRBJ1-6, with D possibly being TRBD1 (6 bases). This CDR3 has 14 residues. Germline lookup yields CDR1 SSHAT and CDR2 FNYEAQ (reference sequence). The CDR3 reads CASSRTANNSPLHF. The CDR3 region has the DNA TGTGCTAGCAGCCGGACAGCCAATAATTCACCCCTCCACTTT.

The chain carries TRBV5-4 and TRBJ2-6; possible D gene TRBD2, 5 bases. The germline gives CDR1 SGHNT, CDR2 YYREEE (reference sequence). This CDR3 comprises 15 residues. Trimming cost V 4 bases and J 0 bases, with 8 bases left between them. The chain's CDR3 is CASSNSGSGANVLTF. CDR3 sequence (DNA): TGTGCCAGCAGCAACAGCGGCTCTGGGGCCAACGTCCTGACTTTC.

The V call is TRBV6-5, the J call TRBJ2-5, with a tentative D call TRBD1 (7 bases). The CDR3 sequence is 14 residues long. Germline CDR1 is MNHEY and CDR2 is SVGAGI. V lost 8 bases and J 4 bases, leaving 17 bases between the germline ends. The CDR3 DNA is TGTGCCAGCCGTAGAAACAGGGGAGGAGAGACCCAGTACTTC. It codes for CASRRNRGGETQYF.

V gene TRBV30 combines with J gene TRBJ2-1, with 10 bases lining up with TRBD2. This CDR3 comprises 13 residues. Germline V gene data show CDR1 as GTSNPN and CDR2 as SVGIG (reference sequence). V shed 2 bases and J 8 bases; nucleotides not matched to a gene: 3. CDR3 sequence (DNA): TGTGCCTGGAGTAGAAGCGGGAGGGATGAGCAGTTCTTC. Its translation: CAWSRSGRDEQFF.

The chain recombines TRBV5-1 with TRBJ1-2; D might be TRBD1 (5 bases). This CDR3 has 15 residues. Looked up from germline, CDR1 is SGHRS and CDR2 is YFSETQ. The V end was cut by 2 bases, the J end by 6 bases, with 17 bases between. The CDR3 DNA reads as TGCGCCAGCAGCTTAGGGCCGGGGGTAAAGAATGGCTACACCTTC. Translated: CASSLGPGVKNGYTF.

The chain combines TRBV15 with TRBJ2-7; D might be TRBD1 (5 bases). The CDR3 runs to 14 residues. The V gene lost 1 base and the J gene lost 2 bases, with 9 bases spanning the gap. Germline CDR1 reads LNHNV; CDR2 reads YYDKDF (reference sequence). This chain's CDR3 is CATSRVQGPYEQYF. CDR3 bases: TGTGCCACCAGCAGAGTCCAGGGTCCCTACGAGCAGTACTTC.

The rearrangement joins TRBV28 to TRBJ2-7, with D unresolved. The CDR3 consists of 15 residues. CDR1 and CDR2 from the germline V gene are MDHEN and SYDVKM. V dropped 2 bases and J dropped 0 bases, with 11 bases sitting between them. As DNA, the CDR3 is TGTGCCAGCAGTTTAGTCGGCGGCACCTCCTACGAGCAGTACTTC. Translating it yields CASSLVGGTSYEQYF. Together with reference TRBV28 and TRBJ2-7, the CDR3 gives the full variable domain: DVKVTQSSRYLVKRTGEKVFLECVQDMDHENMFWYRQDPGLGLRLIYFSYDVKMKEKGDIPEGYSVSREKKERFSLILESASTNQTSMYLCASSLVGGTSYEQYFGPGTRLTVT.

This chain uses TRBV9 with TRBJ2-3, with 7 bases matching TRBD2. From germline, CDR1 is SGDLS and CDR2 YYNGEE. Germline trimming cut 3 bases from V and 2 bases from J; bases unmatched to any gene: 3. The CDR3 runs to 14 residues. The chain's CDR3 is CASSASGLTDTQYF. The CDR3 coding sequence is TGTGCCAGCAGCGCTAGCGGACTCACAGATACGCAGTATTTT. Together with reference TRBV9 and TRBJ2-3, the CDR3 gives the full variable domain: DSGVTQTPKHLITATGQRVTLRCSPRSGDLSVYWYQQSLDQGLQFLIQYYNGEERAKGNILERFSAQQFPDLHSELNLSSLELGDSALYFCASSASGLTDTQYFGPGTRLTVL.

The CDR3 sequence: CASSQGPGTTVQELFF. The DNA of the CDR3 is TGCGCCAGCAGCCAAGGCCCCGGGACAACGGTCCAGGAACTGTTTTTT. This sequence joins TRBV4-3 and TRBJ1-4, with D maybe TRBD1 (6 bases). This CDR3 comprises 16 residues. Trimming left V 1 base short and J 12 bases short, with 21 bases between. Per the germline V gene, CDR1 is LGHNA and CDR2 is YSLEER.

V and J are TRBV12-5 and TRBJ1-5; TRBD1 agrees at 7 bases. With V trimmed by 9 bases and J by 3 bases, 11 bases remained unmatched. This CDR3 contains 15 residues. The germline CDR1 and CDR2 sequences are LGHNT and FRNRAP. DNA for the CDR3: TGTGCTAGCAACCTCGGGACAGCAGACAATCAGCCCCAGCATTTT. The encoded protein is CASNLGTADNQPQHF. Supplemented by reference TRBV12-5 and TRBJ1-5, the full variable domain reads DARVTQTPRHKVTEMGQEVTMRCQPILGHNTVFWYRQTMMQGLELLAYFRNRAPLDDSGMPKDRFSAEMPDATLATLKIQPSEPRDSAVYFCASNLGTADNQPQHFGDGTRLSIL.

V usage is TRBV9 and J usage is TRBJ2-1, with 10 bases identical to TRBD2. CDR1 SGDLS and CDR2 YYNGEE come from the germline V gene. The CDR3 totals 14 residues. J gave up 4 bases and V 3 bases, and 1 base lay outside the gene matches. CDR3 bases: TGTGCCAGCAGCGCTAGCGGGAGATACAATGAGCAGTTCTTC. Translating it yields CASSASGRYNEQFF.

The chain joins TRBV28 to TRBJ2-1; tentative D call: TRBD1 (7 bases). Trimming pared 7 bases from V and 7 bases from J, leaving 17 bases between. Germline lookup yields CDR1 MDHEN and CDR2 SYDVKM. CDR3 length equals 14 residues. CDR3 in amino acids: CASTRDSPRNEQFF. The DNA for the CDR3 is TGTGCCAGCACGCGGGACAGCCCACGGAATGAGCAGTTCTTC.

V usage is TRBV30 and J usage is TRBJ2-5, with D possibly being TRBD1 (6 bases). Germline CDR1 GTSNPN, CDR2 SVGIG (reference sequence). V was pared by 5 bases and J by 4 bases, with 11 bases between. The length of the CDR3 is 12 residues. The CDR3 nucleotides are TGTGCCTGGCGGACAGAGGGAGAGACCCAGTACTTC. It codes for CAWRTEGETQYF.

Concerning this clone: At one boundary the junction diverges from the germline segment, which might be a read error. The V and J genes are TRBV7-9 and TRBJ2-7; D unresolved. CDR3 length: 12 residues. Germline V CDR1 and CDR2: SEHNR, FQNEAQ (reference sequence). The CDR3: CSSSLSQDEQYF. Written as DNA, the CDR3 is TGTTCCAGCAGCTTAAGCCAGGACGAGCAGTACTTC.

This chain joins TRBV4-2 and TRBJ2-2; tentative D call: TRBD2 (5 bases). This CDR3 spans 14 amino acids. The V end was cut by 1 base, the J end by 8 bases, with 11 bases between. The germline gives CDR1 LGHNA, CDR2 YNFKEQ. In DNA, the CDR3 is TGTGCCAGCAGCCAAGGGACCAGAGGGGGGGAGCTGTTTTTT. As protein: CASSQGTRGGELFF.

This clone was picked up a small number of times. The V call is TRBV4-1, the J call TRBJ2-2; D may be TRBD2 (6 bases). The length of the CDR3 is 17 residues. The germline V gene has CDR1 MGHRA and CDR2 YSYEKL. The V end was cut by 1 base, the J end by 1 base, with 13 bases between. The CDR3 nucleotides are TGCGCCAGCAGCCAAGCAAATTCCGGGGGGAACACCGGGGAGCTGTTTTTT. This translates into CASSQANSGGNTGELFF.

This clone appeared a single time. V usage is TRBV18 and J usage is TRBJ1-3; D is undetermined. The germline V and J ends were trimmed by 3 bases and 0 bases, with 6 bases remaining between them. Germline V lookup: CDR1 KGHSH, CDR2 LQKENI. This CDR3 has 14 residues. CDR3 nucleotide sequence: TGTGCCAGCTCACCTGGGAGCTCTGGAAACACCATATATTTT. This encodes CASSPGSSGNTIYF.

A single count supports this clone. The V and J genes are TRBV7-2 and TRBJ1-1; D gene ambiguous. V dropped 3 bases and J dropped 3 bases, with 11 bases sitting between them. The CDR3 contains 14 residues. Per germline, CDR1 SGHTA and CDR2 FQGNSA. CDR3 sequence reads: CASSFSSIHTEAFF. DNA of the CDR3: TGTGCCAGCAGCTTCTCGAGTATTCACACTGAAGCTTTCTTT.

CDR3 amino acids: CASSQDVGGDTEAFF. The CDR3 DNA follows: TGCGCCAGCAGCCAAGATGTGGGAGGGGACACTGAAGCTTTCTTT. V and J are TRBV4-3 and TRBJ1-1; maybe TRBD1 (5 bases). Germline lookup yields CDR1 LGHNA and CDR2 YSLEER. V lost 0 bases and J lost 3, with 11 bases in between. This CDR3 has 15 residues.